The clone carrying this T cell receptor beta chain was recorded at least ten times. The CDR3 covers 18 residues. Germline V gene lookup returns CDR1 LNHNV and CDR2 YYDKDF (reference sequence). Trimming at V came to 1 base and at J to 3 bases, leaving 11 bases not matched to a gene. Patients between 18 and 65 years old had hyperthyroidism, newly diagnosed and lasting under 2 months. Fresh peripheral blood, approximately 9.1 ml, was the source of the PBMCs. RNA transcripts served as the template for amplifying TCR beta CDR3 regions. Carried out on the TCR CDR3, a first-round RT-PCR used the HTBI primer set. TCRdb analysed the multiplex PCR reads with MiXCR anew, one entry per CDR3 protein. The profile shows about 420,000 distinct CDR3 sequences, approximately 13% of them singletons. These data originate in a study of T cells in Graves' hyperthyroidism and ophthalmopathy.

The receptor was isolated from a young woman with Graves' hyperthyroidism. The V gene is TRBV15, the J gene TRBJ1-5; 8 positions agree with TRBD1. The sequenced sample was blood. The CDR3 loop is CATSRGRSNRGDNQPQHF. DNA of the CDR3: TGTGCCACCAGCAGAGGCCGGTCAAACAGGGGGGACAATCAGCCCCAGCATTTT.